These T cell receptor beta chains were read from a single sample in a study of blood T cell repertoires in COVID-19. Using immunoSEQ multiplex PCR, the repertoire was profiled, and TCRdb retains in-frame clones only, with some absent. The table has approximately 350,000 clones, approximately 86% seen once. Sequences were obtained from peripheral blood. The receptors stem from a woman in her sixties or seventies with COVID-19, enrolled during active disease. Each CDR3 is given with its conserved first and last residue. A D gene is named only where the DNA matches it firmly. Clone size is shown for a subset of rows, as once, few, many or a class of expanded clone.

>.|TRBJ1-1|TRBV11-2|.
CASRVGATEAFF
TGTGCCAGCAGGGTTGGGGCCACTGAAGCTTTCTTT
>.|TRBJ2-3|TRBV4-2|TRBD1
CASSQRYGGDRSTDTQYF
TGTGCCAGCAGCCAAAGATACGGAGGGGACAGGAGCACAGATACGCAGTATTTT
>.|TRBJ1-3|TRBV7-2|.
CASSLVEGGSGNTIYF
TGTGCCAGCAGCTTAGTAGAGGGTGGCTCTGGAAACACCATATATTTT
>.|TRBJ1-5|TRBV7-3|.
CASSLSGNQPQHF
TGTGCCAGCAGCTTATCAGGGAATCAGCCCCAGCATTTT
>few|TRBJ1-1|TRBV27|.
CASSTSGLGSTEAFF
TGTGCCAGCAGTACCTCGGGACTGGGGAGCACTGAAGCTTTCTTT
>.|TRBJ2-5|TRBV18|TRBD1
CASSPNPTGVETQYF
TGTGCCAGCTCACCAAACCCAACAGGGGTGGAGACCCAGTACTTC
>.|TRBJ1-3|TRBV11-2|.
CASSLDFPGTGNTIYF
TGTGCCAGCAGCTTAGATTTCCCAGGGACTGGAAACACCATATATTTT
>.|TRBJ2-5|TRBV4-2|.
CASSSGDTLQETQYF
TGTGCCAGCAGCAGCGGAGACACCTTACAAGAGACCCAGTACTTC
>.|TRBJ2-7|TRBV13|TRBD1
CASRRAGGSYEQYF
TGTGCCAGCAGAAGGGCAGGGGGCTCCTACGAGCAGTACTTC
>few|TRBJ2-5|TRBV7-9|.
CASEGLAETQYF
TGTGCCAGCGAAGGCCTAGCGGAGACCCAGTACTTC
>.|TRBJ1-1|TRBV7-9|.
CASSLRGEAFF
TGTGCCAGCAGCTTAAGGGGCGAAGCTTTCTTT
>.|TRBJ2-1|TRBV2|TRBD2
CASSGSGGGTTRQFF
TGTGCCAGCAGTGGGTCTGGCGGGGGGACTACTCGGCAGTTCTTC
>.|TRBJ2-7|TRBV29-1|TRBD2
CSVEGGSSGVDEQYF
TGCAGCGTTGAAGGGGGGTCTAGCGGTGTTGACGAGCAGTACTTC
>.|TRBJ2-5|TRBV30|TRBD1
CAWQGAKETQYF
TGTGCCTGGCAGGGGGCGAAGGAGACCCAGTACTTC
>.|TRBJ2-1|TRBV11-2|TRBD2
CASSLARTSGGANEQFF
TGTGCCAGCAGCTTAGCCCGGACTAGCGGGGGGGCGAATGAGCAGTTCTTC
>.|TRBJ2-1|TRBV6-5|.
CASSPTSFTYNEQFF
TGTGCCAGCAGTCCAACTAGCTTCACCTACAATGAGCAGTTCTTC
>.|TRBJ1-6|TRBV19|.
CASSIGPFASPLHF
TGTGCCAGTAGTATTGGCCCTTTTGCTTCACCCCTCCACTTT
>few|TRBJ2-5|TRBV5-6|TRBD1
CASSKDRVQETQYF
TGTGCCAGCAGCAAGGACAGGGTACAAGAGACCCAGTACTTC
>.|TRBJ2-2|TRBV5-1|.
CASSLVSSDTGELFF
TGCGCCAGCAGCTTGGTATCCAGTGACACCGGGGAGCTGTTTTTT
>once|TRBJ2-4|TRBV20-1|.
CSASTGQKNIQYF
TGCAGTGCTAGTACGGGTCAGAAAAACATTCAGTACTTC
>.|TRBJ2-7|TRBV9|.
CASSVATGPYEQYF
TGTGCCAGCAGCGTAGCGACAGGCCCTTACGAGCAGTACTTC
>.|TRBJ2-7|TRBV7-2|.
CASSLDGTSFYEQYF
TGTGCCAGCAGCTTAGACGGGACATCCTTCTACGAGCAGTACTTC
>.|TRBJ2-6|TRBV18|TRBD2
CASSREGPGTGANVLTF
TGTGCCAGCTCACGGGAGGGCCCAGGGACTGGGGCCAACGTCCTGACTTTC
>.|TRBJ2-1|TRBV19|TRBD2
CASSIGGTSGVAWNEQFF
TGTGCCAGTAGTATAGGAGGGACTAGCGGGGTAGCATGGAATGAGCAGTTCTTC
>.|TRBJ1-1|TRBV4-3|TRBD1
CASSPMTGSGTEAFF
TGCGCCAGCAGCCCCATGACAGGGTCGGGCACTGAAGCTTTCTTT
>.|TRBJ2-7|TRBV3-1/TRBV3-2|.
CASSQSGAGNYEQYF
TGTGCCAGCAGCCAATCCGGCGCAGGGAACTACGAGCAGTACTTC
>few|TRBJ1-3|TRBV20-1|.
CSASQLANSGNTIYF
TGCAGTGCTAGTCAGTTAGCCAACTCTGGAAACACCATATATTTT
>.|TRBJ2-1|TRBV6-5|.
CASTRDSYNEQFF
TGTGCCAGCACCAGGGACTCCTACAATGAGCAGTTCTTC
>.|TRBJ1-3|TRBV6-2/TRBV6-3|.
CASSPVGGSGNTIYF
TGTGCCAGCAGTCCCGTCGGGGGCTCTGGAAACACCATATATTTT
>.|TRBJ2-3|TRBV7-8|TRBD2
CASSLASGGKTDTQYF
TGTGCCAGCAGCTTAGCTAGCGGGGGAAAGACAGATACGCAGTATTTT
>.|TRBJ2-7|TRBV7-8|.
CASSLVSGGAYEQYF
TGTGCCAGCAGCTTAGTATCCGGCGGAGCCTACGAGCAGTACTTC
>few|TRBJ1-5|TRBV3-1/TRBV3-2|.
CASSRGVFSNQPQHF
TGTGCCAGCAGCCGAGGAGTGTTTAGCAATCAGCCCCAGCATTTT
>.|TRBJ1-5|TRBV6-2/TRBV6-3|TRBD1
CASSYSTGQQPQHF
TGTGCCAGCAGTTACTCGACAGGGCAACAGCCCCAGCATTTT
>.|TRBJ2-1|TRBV4-1|TRBD1
CASSQDMGQGQGKFF
TGCGCCAGCAGCCAAGATATGGGTCAGGGACAGGGGAAGTTCTTC